The rows below give T cell receptor beta chains drawn from one sample of a study of blood T cell repertoires in COVID-19. TCRdb's table, derived via immunoSEQ multiplex PCR, lists solely in-frame clones and lacks some. This sample has nearly 110,000 clones; about four fifths occur once, and the top ten carry 11% to 15%. Sequenced sample: peripheral blood. All receptors come from an older woman with acute or convalescent COVID-19. CDR3s include the opening cysteine and the closing phenylalanine or tryptophan. A D gene is named only where the DNA matches it firmly. Clone size is not always given. Where it is, it says once, few, many or a class for expanded clones.

D	V	length	size	J	CDR3	DNA
NA	TRBV12-3/TRBV12-4	12	NA	TRBJ2-2	CASMRNTGELFF	TGTGCCAGCATGAGAAACACCGGGGAGCTGTTTTTT
TRBD2	TRBV7-3	16	few	TRBJ2-1	CASSGGTSGSHDEQFF	TGTGCCAGCAGCGGAGGGACTAGCGGGAGTCATGATGAGCAGTTCTTC
TRBD1	TRBV7-9	16	NA	TRBJ1-1	CASSPRTGLRNTEAFF	TGTGCCAGCAGCCCGAGGACAGGGCTGAGGAACACTGAAGCTTTCTTT
TRBD1	TRBV6-5	13	NA	TRBJ2-7	CASDSGQYYEQYF	TGTGCCAGCGATTCGGGACAGTACTACGAGCAGTACTTC
NA	TRBV5-1	13	NA	TRBJ1-1	CASSLASNTEAFF	TGCGCCAGCAGCTTGGCCTCGAACACTGAAGCTTTCTTT
TRBD1	TRBV15	15	NA	TRBJ1-4	CATSTRTGGWEKLFF	TGTGCCACCAGCACCCGGACAGGGGGCTGGGAAAAACTGTTTTTT
NA	TRBV10-1	15	NA	TRBJ2-1	CASRKTGTPRNEQFF	TGCGCCAGCAGAAAAACCGGGACTCCGCGCAATGAGCAGTTCTTC
TRBD1	TRBV7-2	15	NA	TRBJ2-7	CASSLRTGYGYEQYF	TGTGCCAGCAGCTTACGGACAGGGTATGGGTACGAGCAGTACTTC
NA	TRBV2	14	NA	TRBJ1-5	CASSYSDGNQPQHF	TGTGCCAGCAGTTATAGCGACGGAAATCAGCCCCAGCATTTT
NA	TRBV19	14	NA	TRBJ1-4	CASSDRGWGEKLFF	TGTGCCAGTAGTGACCGGGGATGGGGTGAAAAACTGTTTTTT
NA	TRBV7-2	15	NA	TRBJ2-3	CASSLEAAVTDTQYF	TGTGCCAGCAGCTTAGAGGCAGCGGTCACAGATACGCAGTATTTT
NA	TRBV24-1	18	NA	TRBJ2-1	CATSDSGYQDSPYNEQFF	TGTGCCACCAGTGATTCAGGTTACCAGGACAGCCCCTACAATGAGCAGTTCTTC
TRBD1	TRBV10-2	15	once	TRBJ1-2	CASSESKGAHYGYTF	TGCGCCAGCAGTGAGTCGAAGGGGGCGCATTATGGCTACACCTTC
NA	TRBV12-3/TRBV12-4	13	NA	TRBJ1-1	CASRYGVNTEAFF	TGTGCCAGCAGGTACGGAGTGAACACTGAAGCTTTCTTT
TRBD1	TRBV18	17	NA	TRBJ2-2	CASSPNRDSANTGELFF	TGTGCCAGCTCACCAAATCGGGACAGCGCGAACACCGGGGAGCTGTTTTTT
NA	TRBV24-1	14	NA	TRBJ2-2	CATSQGWGTGELFF	TGTGCCACCAGTCAGGGGTGGGGCACCGGGGAGCTGTTTTTT
TRBD2	TRBV15	15	NA	TRBJ2-1	CATSWGTSSNNEQFF	TGTGCCACCAGCTGGGGGACTAGCAGCAACAATGAGCAGTTCTTC
NA	TRBV5-1	14	NA	TRBJ2-5	CASSLGRLRETQYF	TGCGCCAGCAGCTTGGGCCGTCTTCGGGAGACCCAGTACTTC
TRBD2	TRBV5-1	14	NA	TRBJ2-1	CAILRLAGYNEQFF	TGCGCCATCCTTAGGCTAGCGGGATACAATGAGCAGTTCTTC
NA	TRBV19	13	NA	TRBJ1-2	CASGAGRGYGYTF	TGTGCCAGCGGAGCGGGGAGAGGGTATGGCTACACCTTC
TRBD2	TRBV6-1	14	NA	TRBJ2-7	CASSEFSGFYEQYF	TGTGCCAGCAGTGAATTTAGCGGGTTCTACGAGCAGTACTTC
TRBD1	TRBV14	13	NA	TRBJ1-2	CASSQAGGGGYTF	TGTGCCAGCAGCCAAGCAGGGGGTGGTGGCTACACCTTC
NA	TRBV27	16	NA	TRBJ2-6	CASSLGSLSGANVLTF	TGTGCCAGCAGTTTAGGTAGCCTCTCTGGGGCCAACGTCCTGACTTTC